Below, 27 T cell receptor beta chains from the same sample are listed, as sequenced in a study of PD-1 blockade in classical Hodgkin lymphoma. Time point meaning: cycle 4 day 1 (C4D1), after 5 to 7 weeks of nivolumab. Each patient's relapse followed autologous stem cell transplantation, and brentuximab vedotin exposure varied. Generated by immunoSEQ multiplex PCR, the TCRdb table keeps only in-frame clones and is missing some. The sample holds about 20,000 clones, around 65% seen once. The material was peripheral blood mononuclear cells (PBMCs), obtained before the fourth cycle of nivolumab. Source of these receptors: a human donor with classical Hodgkin lymphoma.

This clone is termed medium-sized. The chain employs TRBV5-1 and TRBJ2-7; D possibly corresponds to TRBD1 (5 bases). Trimming shortened V by 1 base and J by 2 bases, and 7 bases separated the two germline ends. Germline V gene sequence: CDR1 SGHRS, CDR2 YFSETQ. The CDR3 extends over 13 amino acids. The CDR3 here is CASSLKDTYEQYF. The CDR3 DNA sequence: TGCGCCAGCAGCTTGAAGGACACCTACGAGCAGTACTTC.

This chain links TRBV2 with TRBJ2-7; TRBD2 matches 11 bases. Germline CDR1 SNHLY, CDR2 FYNNEI. Losses at the gene ends were 6 bases for V and 3 bases for J; bases not matched to a gene: 4. The CDR3 has 14 amino acids. CDR3 bases: TGTGCCAGCAGCCCCGGGACTAGCGGCTACGAGCAGTACTTC. Its translation is CASSPGTSGYEQYF.

The chain is built from TRBV5-5 and TRBJ2-2; the D is unclear. Looked up from germline, CDR1 is SGHKS and CDR2 is YYEKEE (reference sequence). The CDR3 has 15 residues. Trimming pared 5 bases from V and 4 bases from J, leaving 15 bases between. For the CDR3, the DNA is TGTGCCAGCAGTCTCGTCAGACTTACCACCGGGGAGCTGTTTTTT. Amino acid sequence: CASSLVRLTTGELFF.

The rearrangement links TRBV7-9 to TRBJ2-7, with D maybe TRBD2 (6 bases). CDR1 is SEHNR and CDR2 is FQNEAQ in the germline V gene (reference sequence). CDR3 length equals 15 residues. V was cut by 3 bases and J by 0 bases, with 12 bases left in between. The CDR3 region is CASSFSQGGSYEQYF. The DNA for the CDR3 is TGTGCCAGCAGCTTTTCGCAGGGAGGCTCCTACGAGCAGTACTTC.

This sequence joins TRBV5-1 and TRBJ2-7; D might be TRBD1 (6 bases). The CDR3 sequence is 16 residues long. Trimming removed 3 bases at V and 0 bases at J, with 16 bases between. Looked up from germline, CDR1 is SGHRS and CDR2 is YFSETQ. CDR3 nucleotide sequence: TGCGCCAGCAGCTGGAAGGGGGACGGAGCCTCCTACGAGCAGTACTTC. Its protein is CASSWKGDGASYEQYF. The entire variable domain, with the rest obtained from reference TRBV5-1 and TRBJ2-7, is as follows: KAGVTQTPRYLIKTRGQQVTLSCSPISGHRSVSWYQQTPGQGLQFLFEYFSETQRNKGNFPGRFSGRQFSNSRSEMNVSTLELGDSALYLCASSWKGDGASYEQYFGPGTRLTVT.

Concerning this clone itself: The same CDR3 also results from other DNA sequences found in this sample. This chain uses TRBV5-4 with TRBJ2-7; D is uncertain. CDR1 is SGHNT, CDR2 YYREEE, per germline (reference sequence). The CDR3 extends over 13 amino acids. The V end lost 0 bases, the J end lost 0 bases, and 4 bases lay between the germline ends. CDR3 nucleotide sequence: TGTGCCAGCAGCTTGGTCGGCTCCTACGAGCAGTACTTC. It is translated as CASSLVGSYEQYF.

There are a few counts of this clone. The chain links TRBV19 to TRBJ2-1; TRBD1 aligns across 7 bases. Germline loops: CDR1 LNHDA, CDR2 SQIVND (reference sequence). V was pared by 4 bases and J by 8 bases, with 11 bases of the junction left unmatched. This CDR3 has 15 amino acids. The CDR3 loop is CASSTPGQTGDEQFF. CDR3 DNA: TGTGCCAGTAGTACGCCGGGACAGACCGGGGATGAGCAGTTCTTC.

This clone was picked up a small number of times. The V gene is TRBV7-3, the J gene TRBJ2-3; TRBD2 is a possible D gene (5 bases). The CDR3 loop spans 14 amino acids. The V end lost 5 bases, the J end lost 2 bases, and 11 bases lay between the germline ends. Germline CDR1 is SGHTA and CDR2 is FQGTGA. The CDR3: CASSLAGLTDTQYF. CDR3 nucleotide sequence: TGTGCCAGCAGCCTCGCCGGACTCACAGATACGCAGTATTTT.

This clone was counted only a few times. The chain carries TRBV9 and TRBJ2-7, with 8 positions matching TRBD2. Germline trimming cut 4 bases from V and 0 bases from J; bases unmatched to any gene: 3. Germline V gene data show CDR1 as SGDLS and CDR2 as YYNGEE. The CDR3 sequence is 14 residues long. The CDR3 loop reads CASSRSGSSYEQYF. The CDR3 DNA sequence: TGTGCCAGCAGCCGCAGCGGGAGCTCCTACGAGCAGTACTTC.

This chain uses TRBV6-5 with TRBJ1-4; 7 bases fit TRBD1. After removal of 5 bases from V and 7 bases from J, the junction contained 7 bases not matched to a gene. The CDR3 has 14 amino acids. Germline values: CDR1 MNHEY, CDR2 SVGAGI. The CDR3: CASSRQGMVEKLFF. The CDR3 coding sequence is TGTGCCAGCAGTCGACAGGGCATGGTTGAAAAACTGTTTTTT.

This chain uses TRBV2 with TRBJ1-2; TRBD1 agrees at 12 bases. Germline V CDR1 and CDR2: SNHLY, FYNNEI. V was pared by 4 bases and J by 2 bases, with 8 bases of the junction left unmatched. The CDR3 extends over 17 amino acids. CDR3 DNA: TGTGCCAGCAGTGCCGGGACAGGGGGCGTTTTAAACTATGGCTACACCTTC. Translating gives CASSAGTGGVLNYGYTF.

The V call is TRBV4-2, the J call TRBJ2-4; D gene uncertain. Trimming took 0 bases from V and 3 from J, leaving 9 bases between them. The CDR3 runs 15 residues. Germline V gene data show CDR1 as LGHNA and CDR2 as YNFKEQ. The CDR3 loop reads CASSQDGSYKNIQYF. As DNA, the CDR3 is TGTGCCAGCAGCCAAGATGGCAGCTACAAAAACATTCAGTACTTC.

The count of this clone is one. The chain combines TRBV29-1 with TRBJ2-7; D ambiguous. V lost 4 bases and J 2 bases, leaving 12 bases between the germline ends. The CDR3 consists of 13 residues. Germline V gene sequence: CDR1 SQVTM, CDR2 ANQGSEA. The CDR3 DNA sequence: TGCAGCGTTGTCGACTCCCCGACCTACGAGCAGTACTTC. It translates to CSVVDSPTYEQYF.

This chain uses TRBV7-9 with TRBJ1-1; D perhaps matches TRBD1 (5 bases). This CDR3 spans 13 amino acids. The germline V gene has CDR1 SEHNR and CDR2 FQNEAQ (reference sequence). The V end lost 4 bases, the J end lost 4 bases, and 10 bases lay between the germline ends. CDR3 sequence reads: CASSSSGSTEAFF. As DNA, the CDR3 is TGTGCCAGCAGCTCCTCAGGGAGCACTGAAGCTTTCTTT.

This clone has a handful of counts. The chain joins TRBV28 to TRBJ2-2, with D possibly matching TRBD2 (5 bases). The CDR3 contains 14 residues. V was trimmed by 2 bases and J by 3 bases, leaving 7 bases between them. The germline CDR1 and CDR2 sequences are MDHEN and SYDVKM. CDR3 coding DNA: TGTGCCAGCAGTTTACGGGGTTACACCGGGGAGCTGTTTTTT. This translates into CASSLRGYTGELFF.

The chain couples TRBV19 to TRBJ1-1; D gene uncertain. This CDR3 contains 16 residues. Trimming removed 4 bases from V and 0 bases from J, with 15 bases in between. Germline-derived CDR1 and CDR2 are LNHDA and SQIVND (reference sequence). CDR3 in DNA: TGTGCCAGTAGTACACATGCCGGGGAGCTGAACACTGAAGCTTTCTTT. Amino acids: CASSTHAGELNTEAFF.

This chain joins TRBV10-3 and TRBJ2-7; D perhaps matches TRBD1 (6 bases). The V end lost 3 bases, the J end lost 4 bases, and 7 bases lay between the germline ends. The CDR3 has 12 residues. CDR1 and CDR2 from the germline V gene are ENHRY and SYGVKD. CDR3 sequence: CAISEQGYEQYF. Written as DNA, the CDR3 is TGTGCCATCAGTGAACAGGGATACGAGCAGTACTTC.

V is TRBV11-2 and J is TRBJ2-1; possibly TRBD2 for D (5 bases). V gave up 5 bases and J gave up 6 bases, with 17 bases separating them. The germline V gene has CDR1 SGHAT and CDR2 FQNNGV. The CDR3 covers 15 residues. This chain's CDR3 is CASSPVRGIGNEQFF. The CDR3 DNA follows: TGTGCCAGCAGCCCTGTACGGGGTATCGGCAATGAGCAGTTCTTC.

This clone has only a few counts. The gene calls are TRBV12-5 and TRBJ2-1, with D uncertain. The V gene's germline CDR1 is LGHNT and CDR2 FRNRAP. The CDR3 has 16 amino acids. Between the trimmed V and J ends, which lost 4 bases and 5 bases, there was a span of 18 bases. The CDR3 protein is CASGSGGYLGNNEQFF. Written as DNA, the CDR3 is TGTGCTAGTGGTTCGGGCGGATACCTTGGGAACAATGAGCAGTTCTTC.

The chain employs TRBV7-2 and TRBJ2-1, with TRBD2 as a possible D gene (5 bases). The CDR3 loop spans 14 amino acids. Trimming left V 4 bases short and J 0 bases short, with 7 bases between. The germline CDR1 and CDR2 sequences are SGHTA and FQGNSA. The CDR3 sequence is CASSYGLSYNEQFF. The DNA for the CDR3 is TGTGCCAGCAGCTATGGACTCTCCTACAATGAGCAGTTCTTC.

The rearrangement joins TRBV5-5 to TRBJ2-7, with D possibly called TRBD1 or TRBD2 (6 bases each). V was trimmed by 4 bases and J by 0 bases, leaving 17 bases between them. Germline-derived CDR1 and CDR2 are SGHKS and YYEKEE (reference sequence). The CDR3 spans 16 residues. The CDR3 DNA reads as TGTGCCAGCAGCGCAGGGGAGGCGACGAGCTCCTACGAGCAGTACTTC. It is translated as CASSAGEATSSYEQYF.

This clone was counted a single time. The rearrangement uses TRBV28 and TRBJ2-7; 10 nucleotides line up with TRBD1. CDR3 length: 17 residues. Germline V gene sequence: CDR1 MDHEN, CDR2 SYDVKM. Trimming removed 3 bases from V and 2 bases from J; junction bases left unmatched: 10. DNA for the CDR3: TGTGCCAGCAGTTTGCCCGGGACAGGGGCGAGCACCTACGAGCAGTACTTC. Amino acid sequence: CASSLPGTGASTYEQYF.

The V call is TRBV19, the J call TRBJ1-2, with D unresolved. Trimming stripped 5 bases from V and 0 bases from J, with 7 bases between. CDR3 length equals 13 residues. Looked up from germline, CDR1 is LNHDA and CDR2 is SQIVND (reference sequence). In DNA, the CDR3 is TGTGCCAGTAGTGGCACCTCTAACTATGGCTACACCTTC. This sequence encodes CASSGTSNYGYTF.

The chain links TRBV2 to TRBJ2-7, with D possibly matching TRBD1 (6 bases). The CDR3 contains 13 residues. CDR1 is SNHLY and CDR2 is FYNNEI in the germline V gene. V was cut by 6 bases and J by 3 bases, with 12 bases left in between. The CDR3 nucleotides read TGTGCCAGCAGCCCCTCGGACAGCTACGAGCAGTACTTC. Amino acids: CASSPSDSYEQYF.

V usage is TRBV7-9 and J usage is TRBJ2-1; D is unclear. The V and J ends lost 5 bases and 2 bases respectively, with 19 bases between them. CDR3 length: 17 residues. CDR1 is SEHNR, CDR2 FQNEAQ, per germline (reference sequence). CDR3: CASSTPPDLRPYNEQFF. The DNA for the CDR3 is TGTGCCAGCAGCACACCCCCCGATCTACGACCCTACAATGAGCAGTTCTTC. The full variable domain, with the rest looked up from reference TRBV7-9 and TRBJ2-1, is DTGVSQNPRHKITKRGQNVTFRCDPISEHNRLYWYRQTLGQGPEFLTYFQNEAQLEKSRLLSDRFSAERPKGSFSTLEIQRTEQGDSAMYLCASSTPPDLRPYNEQFFGPGTRLTVL.

CDR3 nucleotide sequence: TGTGCCAGCTCATCGGAACTAGCGCCATGGGCGAACACCGGGGAGCTGTTTTTT. Its translation is CASSSELAPWANTGELFF. The chain uses TRBV18 and TRBJ2-2; 7 bases match TRBD2. V trimming: 5 bases; J trimming: 0 bases; junction bases outside the gene matches: 12. Looked up from germline, CDR1 is KGHSH and CDR2 is LQKENI. The CDR3 contains 18 residues.

This clone was seen a handful of times. The rearrangement links TRBV19 to TRBJ1-6; D unclear. The CDR3 loop spans 12 amino acids. Between the trimmed V and J ends, which lost 10 bases and 6 bases, there was a span of 10 bases. CDR1 is LNHDA, CDR2 SQIVND, per germline (reference sequence). In nucleotides, the CDR3 is TGTGCCACCCTTGGCGGTAATTCACCCCTCCACTTT. Its protein is CATLGGNSPLHF.